A selection of T cell receptor beta chains follows, all from one sample in a study of T cell responses to AZD1222 COVID-19 vaccine. Clones were read by immunoSEQ multiplex PCR, and TCRdb kept only the in-frame ones, dropping some. Of under 140,000 clones detected, nearly 90% appear once; the ten largest clones hold roughly 3%. The input for sequencing was peripheral blood, taken on day 0 of AZD1222 vaccination. All receptors derive from an adult in good health. Each CDR3 is given with its conserved first and last residue.

V	J	CDR3
TRBV29-1	TRBJ1-4	CSVEIPPPVSGVEKLFF
TRBV11-2	TRBJ2-7	CASSPRIGTLSYEQYF
TRBV20-1	TRBJ2-7	CSASSSGTYEQYF
TRBV28	TRBJ1-2	CASSGTRDSHGYTF
TRBV7-9	TRBJ2-2	CASSSEGGTGELFF
TRBV9	TRBJ1-1	CASSDAGGRNTEAFF
TRBV11-1	TRBJ2-7	CASSSDKTYEQYF
TRBV7-2	TRBJ2-7	CASSLGVGLYEQYF
TRBV3-1/TRBV3-2	TRBJ1-5	CASSQDLGTGVTKPQHF
TRBV28	TRBJ1-2	CASSPGDRGVHGYTF
TRBV7-6	TRBJ2-1	CASSLAARNGLAAYNEQFF
TRBV29-1	TRBJ1-1	CSVEDDRYEAFF
TRBV18	TRBJ2-6	CASSPPGPGANVLTF
TRBV27	TRBJ2-3	CASGPLTDTQYF
TRBV18	TRBJ2-2	CASSPDRPNTGELFF
TRBV6-4	TRBJ1-4	CASRREDRANEKLFF
TRBV19	TRBJ2-1	CASKASGGRSYNEQFF
TRBV28	TRBJ1-2	CASSLSGLGYGYTF
TRBV3-1/TRBV3-2	TRBJ1-5	CASSQGPMGWNSNQPQHF
TRBV21-1	TRBJ1-2	CASSKYSDRGRPLAF
TRBV11-2	TRBJ1-4	CASSLDSGSEKLFF
TRBV24-1	TRBJ2-6	CATSDAGTEFSGANVLTF
TRBV6-2/TRBV6-3	TRBJ2-3	CASSYAAITDTQYF
TRBV7-6	TRBJ2-7	CASSLDEGLSYEQYF
TRBV7-9	TRBJ1-2	CASSPAGPLYGYTF
TRBV9	TRBJ2-5	CASSQDGGTPLRETQYF
TRBV6-2/TRBV6-3	TRBJ1-5	CASSRPLGTGDNQPQHF
TRBV3-1/TRBV3-2	TRBJ1-6	CASSSVSYNSPLHF
TRBV29-1	TRBJ2-7	CSVEQGSSYEQYF
TRBV19	TRBJ1-1	CASSILPTGGAFF
TRBV15	TRBJ1-5	CATSSPGTGNQPQHF
TRBV11-2	TRBJ1-1	CASSFVPLWTGATEAFF
TRBV28	TRBJ1-2	CASSRYRGRNYGYTF
TRBV29-1	TRBJ1-1	CSVRPGLQTEAFF
TRBV6-2/TRBV6-3	TRBJ2-3	CASSYPREGFTDTQYF
TRBV10-2	TRBJ1-5	CASSESTGEDQPQHF
TRBV5-4	TRBJ1-2	CASSSGQGILIGYTF
TRBV7-6	TRBJ2-3	CASSPVTGNSDTQYF
TRBV6-5	TRBJ2-5	CASRGGPWETQYF
TRBV10-3	TRBJ1-2	CAISGGQGTNYGYTF
TRBV19	TRBJ2-1	CASSSPRGKGNEQFF
TRBV9	TRBJ1-2	CASSVQGARYGYTF
TRBV27	TRBJ2-7	CASSLKGTEFYEQYF
TRBV7-2	TRBJ1-1	CASSTRAVKNTEAFF
TRBV18	TRBJ2-1	CASSPPRGPPNNEQFF
TRBV13	TRBJ1-5	CASSYGPEPQHF
TRBV18	TRBJ1-2	CASSPGQGRGYTF
TRBV7-6	TRBJ1-3	CASSSRTGSGNTIYF
TRBV2	TRBJ1-1	CATQNRNTEAFF
TRBV5-1	TRBJ2-1	CASSLDSFRIYNEQFF
TRBV6-1	TRBJ1-2	CASSEDRYRNYGYTF
TRBV5-8	TRBJ1-1	CASSFRDGKNTEAFF
TRBV28	TRBJ1-4	CASSPPGRWEKLFF
TRBV4-1	TRBJ2-1	CASSQILAGGPSLSEQFF
TRBV7-9	TRBJ1-3	CASSLGHAGNTIYF
TRBV5-1	TRBJ1-4	CASSPTATNEKLFF
TRBV5-1	TRBJ2-3	CASSLSSVRGVGSTDTQYF
TRBV6-2/TRBV6-3	TRBJ1-5	CASSYNPESNQPQHF
TRBV15	TRBJ2-4	CATSRASEAKNIQYF